This T cell receptor beta chain originates from a study of blood T cells in healthy people across ages. Trimming removed 0 bases at V and 4 bases at J, with 13 bases between. This CDR3 contains 16 residues. Germline values: CDR1 LGHNA, CDR2 YSLEER. Primers used in a second PCR of about 6 to 11 cycles were a sample-barcoded 5' primer and a J-beta primer mix. MiXCR, run by TCRdb on the 5' RACE reads, gives a single entry per CDR3 protein. The data show around 650,000 distinct CDR3 sequences, with approximately 40% seen just once and approximately 29% held by the top ten. Sequences were obtained from blood. The TCR was taken from a man older than 75 in good health. The chain carries TRBV4-3 and TRBJ2-1; a weak D match, TRBD2 (6 bases). CDR3 in amino acids: CASSQDFLGSYNEQFF. As DNA, the CDR3 is TGCGCCAGCAGCCAAGATTTTCTCGGGAGTTACAATGAGCAGTTCTTC.